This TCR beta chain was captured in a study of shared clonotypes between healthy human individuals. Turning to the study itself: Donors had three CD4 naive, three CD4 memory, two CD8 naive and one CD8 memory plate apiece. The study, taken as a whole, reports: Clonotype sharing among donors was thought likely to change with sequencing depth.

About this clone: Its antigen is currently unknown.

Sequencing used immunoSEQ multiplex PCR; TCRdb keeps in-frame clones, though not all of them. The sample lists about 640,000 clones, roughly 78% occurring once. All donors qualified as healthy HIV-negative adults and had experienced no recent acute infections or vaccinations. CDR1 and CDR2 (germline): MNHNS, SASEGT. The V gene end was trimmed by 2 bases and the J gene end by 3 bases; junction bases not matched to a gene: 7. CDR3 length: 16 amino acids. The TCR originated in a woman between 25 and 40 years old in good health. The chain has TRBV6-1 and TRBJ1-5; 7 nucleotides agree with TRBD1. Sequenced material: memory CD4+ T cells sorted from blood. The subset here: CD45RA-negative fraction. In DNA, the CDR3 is TGTGCCAGCAGTGAACCCAGGGGGTTCACCAATCAGCCCCAGCATTTT. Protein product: CASSEPRGFTNQPQHF.